What follows is one T cell receptor beta chain and its context. Its antigen remains unidentified. This CDR3 is built from 16 residues. Germline V lookup: CDR1 MNHEY, CDR2 SVGAGI. Germline trimming cut 2 bases from V and 3 bases from J; bases unmatched to any gene: 6. This entry is derived from a study of CD8+ T cells in alopecia areata. Overall study results and limits: It was observed that many expanded lesional clones persisted in scalp and blood during tofacitinib. Sequenced scalp T cells also include alphabeta T cells resident in normal skin.

The authors extracted RNA and reverse transcribed it into cDNA as the sequencing template. Libraries were prepared by immunoSEQ multiplex PCR; TCRdb keeps only in-frame clonotypes and omits some of them. The sample shows 100,000 to 140,000 clones, less than 90% of them seen only once. Treatment meaning: oral pan-JAK inhibitor, 5-10 mg twice daily. Peripheral blood and lesional scalp punch biopsies came from alopecia areata patients. This clonotype was sampled from a human donor with alopecia areata. The sequencing here drew on CD8+ T cells sorted from blood, taken at week 24, from a patient treated with tofacitinib. The chain carries TRBV6-5 and TRBJ2-1; 8 nucleotides agree with TRBD2. The CDR3 DNA is TGTGCCAGCAGTTACGAAGGCGGGGGGATCTACAATGAGCAGTTCTTC. Translating it yields CASSYEGGGIYNEQFF.